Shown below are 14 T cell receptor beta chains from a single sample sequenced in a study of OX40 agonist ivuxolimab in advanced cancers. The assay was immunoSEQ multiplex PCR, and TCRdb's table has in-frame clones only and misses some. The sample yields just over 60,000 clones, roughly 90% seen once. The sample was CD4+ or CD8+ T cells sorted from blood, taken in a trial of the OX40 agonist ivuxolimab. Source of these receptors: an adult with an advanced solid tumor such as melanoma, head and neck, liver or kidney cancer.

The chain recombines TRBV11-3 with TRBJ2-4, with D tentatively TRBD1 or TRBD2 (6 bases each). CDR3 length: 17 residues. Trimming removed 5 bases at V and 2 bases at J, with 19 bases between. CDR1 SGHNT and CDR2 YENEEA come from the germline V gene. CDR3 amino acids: CASSASRGQRTKNIQYF. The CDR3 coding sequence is TGTGCCAGCAGCGCCTCTCGGGGGCAGAGAACCAAAAACATTCAGTACTTC.

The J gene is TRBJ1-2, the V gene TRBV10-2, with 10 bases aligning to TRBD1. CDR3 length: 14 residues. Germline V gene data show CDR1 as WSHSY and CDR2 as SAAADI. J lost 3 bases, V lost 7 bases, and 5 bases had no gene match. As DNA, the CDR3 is TGCGCCAGCATTGACAGGGGGCGGGACTATGGCTACACCTTC. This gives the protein CASIDRGRDYGYTF.

In DNA form, the CDR3 reads TGTGCCAGCAGTGATACAGGGTATAGGGGCTCTGAAGCTTTCTTT. Translating it yields CASSDTGYRGSEAFF. The chain employs TRBV6-4 and TRBJ1-1; TRBD1 is a possible D gene (6 bases). V was pared by 3 bases and J by 6 bases, with 17 bases between. The CDR3 spans 15 residues. Per the germline V gene, CDR1 is MRHNA and CDR2 is SNTAGT.

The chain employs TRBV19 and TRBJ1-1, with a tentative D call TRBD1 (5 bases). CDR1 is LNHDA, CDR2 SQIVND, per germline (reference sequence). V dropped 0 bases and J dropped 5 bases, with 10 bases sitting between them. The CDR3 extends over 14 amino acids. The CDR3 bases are TGTGCCAGTAGTATAGAGGGGACGCGGACTGAAGCTTTCTTT. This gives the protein CASSIEGTRTEAFF.

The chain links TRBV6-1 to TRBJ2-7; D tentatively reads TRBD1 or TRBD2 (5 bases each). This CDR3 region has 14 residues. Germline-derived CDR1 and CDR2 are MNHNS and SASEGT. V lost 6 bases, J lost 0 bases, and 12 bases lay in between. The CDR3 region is CASRWDASSYEQYF. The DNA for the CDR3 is TGTGCCAGCAGATGGGACGCTAGCTCCTACGAGCAGTACTTC.

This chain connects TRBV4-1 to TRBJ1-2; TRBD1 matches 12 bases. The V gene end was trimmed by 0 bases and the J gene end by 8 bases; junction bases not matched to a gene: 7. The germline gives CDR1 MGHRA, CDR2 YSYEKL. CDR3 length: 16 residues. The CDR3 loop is CASSQEWGQGASGYTF. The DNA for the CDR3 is TGCGCCAGCAGCCAAGAATGGGGACAGGGGGCATCGGGCTACACCTTC.

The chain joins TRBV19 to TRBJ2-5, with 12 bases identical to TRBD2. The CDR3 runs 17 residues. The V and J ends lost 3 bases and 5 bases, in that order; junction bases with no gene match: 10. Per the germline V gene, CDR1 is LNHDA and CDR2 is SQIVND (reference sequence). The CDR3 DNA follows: TGTGCCAGTAGTATGGCACAAGGACTAGCGGGAAAGGAGACCCAGTACTTC. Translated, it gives CASSMAQGLAGKETQYF.

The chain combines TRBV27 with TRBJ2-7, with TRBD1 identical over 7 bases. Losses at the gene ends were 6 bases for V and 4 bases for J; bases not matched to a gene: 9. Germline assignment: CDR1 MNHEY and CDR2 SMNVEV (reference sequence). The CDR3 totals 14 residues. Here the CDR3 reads CASRGTALFYEQYF. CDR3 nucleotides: TGTGCCAGCAGGGGGACAGCACTATTTTACGAGCAGTACTTC.

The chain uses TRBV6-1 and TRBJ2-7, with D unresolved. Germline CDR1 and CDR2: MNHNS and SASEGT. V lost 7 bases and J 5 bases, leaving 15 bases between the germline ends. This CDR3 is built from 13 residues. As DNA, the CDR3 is TGTGCCAGCACTCCCAATGGGCGCCACGAGCAGTACTTC. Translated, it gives CASTPNGRHEQYF.

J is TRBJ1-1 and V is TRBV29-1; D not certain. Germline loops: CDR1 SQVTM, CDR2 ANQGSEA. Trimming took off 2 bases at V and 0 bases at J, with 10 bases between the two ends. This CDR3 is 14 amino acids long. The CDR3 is CSVEKSAMNTEAFF. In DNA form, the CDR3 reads TGCAGCGTTGAAAAGTCAGCCATGAACACTGAAGCTTTCTTT.

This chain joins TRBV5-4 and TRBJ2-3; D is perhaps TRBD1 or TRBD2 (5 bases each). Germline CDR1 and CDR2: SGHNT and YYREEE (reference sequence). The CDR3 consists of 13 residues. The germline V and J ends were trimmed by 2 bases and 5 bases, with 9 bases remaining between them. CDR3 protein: CASSLEGIDTQYF. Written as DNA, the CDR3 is TGTGCCAGCAGCTTAGAGGGGATAGATACGCAGTATTTT.

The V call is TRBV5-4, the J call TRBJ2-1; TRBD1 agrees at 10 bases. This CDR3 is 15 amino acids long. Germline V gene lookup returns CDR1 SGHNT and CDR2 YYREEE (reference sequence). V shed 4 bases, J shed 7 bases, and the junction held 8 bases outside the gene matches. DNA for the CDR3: TGTGCCAGCAGCCCCGGGACAGGGGCCTCGAATGAGCAGTTCTTC. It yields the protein CASSPGTGASNEQFF.

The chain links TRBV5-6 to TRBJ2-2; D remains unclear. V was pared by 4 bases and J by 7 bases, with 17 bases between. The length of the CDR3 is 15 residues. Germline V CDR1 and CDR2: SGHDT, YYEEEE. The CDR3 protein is CASSPAVALVGELFF. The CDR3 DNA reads TGTGCCAGCAGCCCGGCTGTAGCTTTGGTCGGGGAGCTGTTTTTT.

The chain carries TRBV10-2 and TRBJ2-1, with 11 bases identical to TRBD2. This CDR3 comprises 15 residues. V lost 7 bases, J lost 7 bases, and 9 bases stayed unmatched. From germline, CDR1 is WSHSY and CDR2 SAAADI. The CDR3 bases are TGCGCCAGCACTCCGGGACTAGCGGCAAGGAATGAGCAGTTCTTC. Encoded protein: CASTPGLAARNEQFF.